This TCR beta chain was observed in a study of T cell repertoires in aging, cancer and after chemotherapy. As for this clonotype: An end of the junction does not agree with germline; a read error may underlie this.

Peripheral blood genomic DNA, not sorted cells or RNA, was the template. A mixed TRB-A/B primer pool amplified rearranged TRB by multiplex touch-down PCR. TCRdb re-analysed the multiplex PCR reads in MiXCR, keeping a single row per CDR3 protein. The sample includes over 850 distinct CDR3 sequences, about 34% of them seen just once. The CDR3 totals 18 residues. Germline loops: CDR1 SGHVS, CDR2 FNYEAQ. The gene calls are TRBV7-6 and TRBJ2-2; a possible D gene is TRBD1 (6 bases). The sequence derives from a human donor with a solid tumor. Sequences were obtained from blood. CDR3 region: CDSSLEPNRDTNTGELFF. As DNA, the CDR3 is TGTGACAGCAGCTTGGAACCTAACAGGGACACTAACACCGGGGAGCTGTTTTTT.